Each of the 15 T cell receptor beta chains below was sequenced from the same sample in a study of T cell changes during pregnancy in multiple sclerosis. The repertoire was sequenced with immunoSEQ multiplex PCR; TCRdb's copy has only in-frame clones and lacks some. Of around 86,000 clones listed, approximately 92% are singletons. The starting material was peripheral blood, obtained in the first trimester of pregnancy. Source of these receptors: a female donor with multiple sclerosis, enrolled in a pregnancy study.

This clone was counted between two and nine times. The V call is TRBV19, the J call TRBJ2-2; unclear D gene. V lost 3 bases, J lost 0 bases, and 14 bases lay in between. Germline-derived CDR1 and CDR2 are LNHDA and SQIVND (reference sequence). CDR3 length: 17 residues. The CDR3 loop reads CASSIGFRLPNTGELFF. In nucleotides, the CDR3 is TGTGCCAGTAGTATCGGGTTTCGGCTACCGAACACCGGGGAGCTGTTTTTT. Together with reference TRBV19 and TRBJ2-2, the CDR3 gives the full variable domain: DGGITQSPKYLFRKEGQNVTLSCEQNLNHDAMYWYRQDPGQGLRLIYYSQIVNDFQKGDIAEGYSVSREKKESFPLTVTSAQKNPTAFYLCASSIGFRLPNTGELFFGEGSRLTVL.

The rearrangement uses TRBV7-8 and TRBJ2-5; D gene uncertain. The V gene's germline CDR1 is SGHVS and CDR2 FQNEAQ. The CDR3 runs 13 residues. Trimming left V 5 bases short and J 5 bases short, with 12 bases between. In nucleotides, the CDR3 is TGTGCCAGCAGCCTGACTTCCGGGGAGACCCAGTACTTC. Translated: CASSLTSGETQYF.

This rearrangement joins TRBV5-4 to TRBJ2-1; 8 positions match TRBD1. The trim removed 0 bases at V and 0 bases at J, leaving 11 bases unmatched. Germline V gene data show CDR1 as SGHNT and CDR2 as YYREEE (reference sequence). The CDR3 length is 19 residues. The CDR3, as DNA: TGTGCCAGCAGCTTGGCTAGGCAGGGGGCCCCGAGCTCCTACAATGAGCAGTTCTTC. Translated: CASSLARQGAPSSYNEQFF. Full variable domain (missing parts from reference TRBV5-4 and TRBJ2-1): ETGVTQSPTHLIKTRGQQVTLRCSSQSGHNTVSWYQQALGQGPQFIFQYYREEENGRGNFPPRFSGLQFPNYSSELNVNALELDDSALYLCASSLARQGAPSSYNEQFFGPGTRLTVL.

The chain combines TRBV9 with TRBJ2-3; TRBD2 is a possible D gene (5 bases). Trimming left V 3 bases short and J 3 bases short, with 14 bases between. Per germline, CDR1 SGDLS and CDR2 YYNGEE. The CDR3 spans 15 residues. In nucleotides, the CDR3 is TGTGCCAGCAGCGGTGGGTACGGGAAGACAGATACGCAGTATTTT. It translates to CASSGGYGKTDTQYF.

The chain joins TRBV19 to TRBJ1-1; 8 bases map to TRBD1. This CDR3 has 13 amino acids. CDR1 is LNHDA and CDR2 is SQIVND in the germline V gene (reference sequence). Trimming took 4 bases from V and 7 from J; bases not matched to a gene: 5. Written as DNA, the CDR3 is TGTGCCAGTAGTACACAGGGGGGTCTTGAAGCTTTCTTT. Protein sequence: CASSTQGGLEAFF.

V and J are TRBV19 and TRBJ2-2; D not certain. Trimming took 5 bases from V and 6 from J, leaving 16 bases between them. Germline values: CDR1 LNHDA, CDR2 SQIVND (reference sequence). The CDR3 extends over 15 amino acids. CDR3 DNA sequence: TGTGCCAGTAGTGCGATACTTCGACGGGCCGGGGAGCTGTTTTTT. It yields the protein CASSAILRRAGELFF.

V is TRBV27 and J is TRBJ2-7; 9 bases match TRBD1. There are 15 residues in the CDR3. Germline V gene data show CDR1 as MNHEY and CDR2 as SMNVEV (reference sequence). Trimming cost V 4 bases and J 3 bases; bases outside gene matches: 7. CDR3 nucleotides: TGTGCCAGCAGTTACAGACAGGGGGGATACTACGAGCAGTACTTC. It codes for CASSYRQGGYYEQYF.

The chain uses TRBV7-2 and TRBJ1-5; D is unclear. V was clipped by 1 base and J by 6 bases, with 10 bases between them. CDR3 length: 14 residues. From germline, CDR1 is SGHTA and CDR2 FQGNSA. The CDR3 here is CASSLEVAGQPQHF. CDR3 DNA: TGTGCCAGCAGCTTAGAGGTCGCGGGTCAGCCCCAGCATTTT.

The table lists this clone with a count of one. The chain links TRBV2 to TRBJ2-1; 11 nucleotides align to TRBD1. Germline assignment: CDR1 SNHLY and CDR2 FYNNEI. V was clipped by 6 bases and J by 10 bases; unmatched bases: 8. The CDR3 contains 14 residues. CDR3 DNA sequence: TGTGCCAGCAGCCGGACAGGGGGCGCGTGGGAGCAGTTCTTC. Its translation is CASSRTGGAWEQFF.

V and J are TRBV6-1 and TRBJ1-4; possibly TRBD1 for D (6 bases). The ends were cut back, 6 bases at V and 0 bases at J, with 8 bases in the middle. Looked up from germline, CDR1 is MNHNS and CDR2 is SASEGT. The CDR3 has 14 amino acids. For the CDR3, the DNA is TGTGCCAGCAGGACAGGTCCAACTAATGAAAAACTGTTTTTT. Residues: CASRTGPTNEKLFF.

A few counts support this clone. The chain carries TRBV7-2 and TRBJ1-1; D gene uncertain. The germline CDR1 and CDR2 sequences are SGHTA and FQGNSA. V gave up 3 bases and J gave up 5 bases, with 7 bases separating them. This CDR3 is 12 amino acids long. Here the CDR3 DNA reads TGTGCCAGCAGCTTCCCTCCTACTGAAGCTTTCTTT. Translation gives CASSFPPTEAFF.

The rearrangement uses TRBV18 and TRBJ2-7; D remains ambiguous. The CDR3 is 14 amino acids. Trimming cost V 2 bases and J 0 bases, with 8 bases left between them. Per germline, CDR1 KGHSH and CDR2 LQKENI. CDR3: CASSPSKSSYEQYF. The CDR3, as DNA: TGTGCCAGCTCACCAAGTAAGAGCTCCTACGAGCAGTACTTC. Full variable domain (remainder filled in from reference TRBV18 and TRBJ2-7): NAGVMQNPRHLVRRRGQEARLRCSPMKGHSHVYWYRQLPEEGLKFMVYLQKENIIDESGMPKERFSAEFPKEGPSILRIQQVVRGDSAAYFCASSPSKSSYEQYFGPGTRLTVT.

This chain uses TRBV27 with TRBJ2-7; 7 bases line up with TRBD2. Germline lookup yields CDR1 MNHEY and CDR2 SMNVEV (reference sequence). The CDR3 loop spans 16 amino acids. V lost 3 bases, J lost 0 bases, and 8 bases stayed unmatched. The CDR3 loop is CASSLKGTTSSYEQYF. The CDR3 DNA sequence: TGTGCCAGCAGTTTGAAAGGGACTACGAGCTCCTACGAGCAGTACTTC.

This clone was seen just once. The chain recombines TRBV7-9 with TRBJ1-1; 10 positions match TRBD1. The CDR3 is made up of 18 amino acids. The germline CDR1 and CDR2 sequences are SEHNR and FQNEAQ (reference sequence). V dropped 5 bases and J dropped 4; count of bases not matched to a gene: 16. The CDR3 reads CASSPPGQGPSLATEAFF. In nucleotides, the CDR3 is TGTGCCAGCAGCCCTCCGGGACAGGGGCCCTCACTCGCCACTGAAGCTTTCTTT.

The chain carries TRBV5-1 and TRBJ1-1; tentative D call: TRBD1 (5 bases). This CDR3 comprises 17 residues. V was shortened by 0 bases and J by 0 bases, with 15 bases between the two germline ends. Per the germline V gene, CDR1 is SGHRS and CDR2 is YFSETQ. CDR3: CASSLAVQGPMNTEAFF. CDR3 nucleotides: TGCGCCAGCAGCTTGGCCGTGCAGGGCCCCATGAACACTGAAGCTTTCTTT. Combining the CDR3 with reference TRBV5-1 and TRBJ1-1 gives the whole variable domain KAGVTQTPRYLIKTRGQQVTLSCSPISGHRSVSWYQQTPGQGLQFLFEYFSETQRNKGNFPGRFSGRQFSNSRSEMNVSTLELGDSALYLCASSLAVQGPMNTEAFFGQGTRLTVV.